These T cell receptor beta chains were read from a single sample in a study of PD-L1 blockade in urothelial cancer. The data were produced by immunoSEQ multiplex PCR, yet TCRdb's version contains in-frame clones alone and is incomplete. The data contain about 38,000 clones, 70% to 85% of them singletons. Here the sequenced sample was PBMCs, taken around atezolizumab (anti-PD-L1) treatment. These TCRs come from a man between 60 and 75 years old with urothelial cancer. CDR3s include the opening cysteine and the closing phenylalanine or tryptophan. The order of the fields is D gene, J gene, clone size, V gene, CDR3 DNA, CDR3 protein. D genes are given only for firm matches. Clone size appears in some rows only: once, few, many, or a class for an expanded clone.

D: TRBD1; J: TRBJ2-7; size: -; V: TRBV6-5; DNA: TGTGCCAGCAGTACCCGGGACAGGGGTTCCTACGAGCAGTACTTC; CDR3: CASSTRDRGSYEQYF
D: -; J: TRBJ1-2; size: -; V: TRBV6-5; DNA: TGTGCCAGCAGGTACGCAGGCAACTATGGCTACACCTTC; CDR3: CASRYAGNYGYTF
D: TRBD2; J: TRBJ2-1; size: -; V: TRBV6-1; DNA: TGTGCCACCGGGGGGGCCGTCCCGTTCTTC; CDR3: CATGGAVPFF
D: TRBD1; J: TRBJ2-7; size: -; V: TRBV6-5; DNA: TGTGCCAGCAGTCTCCCGGGACAGACCTACGAGCAGTACTTC; CDR3: CASSLPGQTYEQYF
D: -; J: TRBJ1-6; size: -; V: TRBV4-1; DNA: TGCGCCAGCAGCCAAGAGAGTACGCAGGCACCCCTCCACTTT; CDR3: CASSQESTQAPLHF
D: -; J: TRBJ1-5; size: -; V: TRBV6-1; DNA: TGTGCCAGCAGACAAGGTAGAACGGAGGGACAGCCCCAGCATTTT; CDR3: CASRQGRTEGQPQHF
D: TRBD1; J: TRBJ1-1; size: -; V: TRBV19; DNA: TGTGCCAGTAGTACTACAGGGGGAGCTTTCTTT; CDR3: CASSTTGGAFF
D: TRBD1; J: TRBJ1-5; size: -; V: TRBV6-1; DNA: TGTGCCAGCACCAGAGGGACAGGGAATCAGCCCCAGCATTTT; CDR3: CASTRGTGNQPQHF
D: TRBD1; J: TRBJ1-2; size: -; V: TRBV7-2; DNA: TGTGCCAGCAGCCAGGCAGGGGGGAACTATGGCTACACCTTC; CDR3: CASSQAGGNYGYTF
D: TRBD1; J: TRBJ2-7; size: -; V: TRBV28; DNA: TGTGCCAGCAGGCGACAGGGGGGCTCCTACGAGCAGTACTTC; CDR3: CASRRQGGSYEQYF
D: -; J: TRBJ1-6; size: few; V: TRBV27; DNA: TGTGCCAGCAGCCTCACAGGGCCACAAAATTCACCCCTCCACTTT; CDR3: CASSLTGPQNSPLHF
D: TRBD1; J: TRBJ2-7; size: few; V: TRBV5-6; DNA: TGTGCCAGCAGCTTCCGCGCCCTGACAGGGACCTCCTACGAGCAGTACTTC; CDR3: CASSFRALTGTSYEQYF
D: -; J: TRBJ1-3; size: once; V: TRBV7-9; DNA: TGTGCCACATCGTCAGGGTTTAGCTCTGGAAACACCATATATTTT; CDR3: CATSSGFSSGNTIYF
D: TRBD1; J: TRBJ1-6; size: -; V: TRBV5-4; DNA: TGTGCCAGCAGCTTGCAGGGGGTGGGTTCACCCCTCCACTTT; CDR3: CASSLQGVGSPLHF
D: -; J: TRBJ1-4; size: -; V: TRBV6-5; DNA: TGTGCCAGCAGTTACTTAGGGACAATCCTCGCAAAACTGTTTTTT; CDR3: CASSYLGTILAKLFF
D: TRBD1; J: TRBJ2-5; size: -; V: TRBV5-6; DNA: TGTGCCAGCAGCTTACGGGACAGGCAGACAAGAGAGACCCAGTACTTC; CDR3: CASSLRDRQTRETQYF
D: TRBD1; J: TRBJ1-5; size: -; V: TRBV28; DNA: TGTGCCAGCAGTCCGGGACAGATAAATCAGCCCCAGCATTTT; CDR3: CASSPGQINQPQHF
D: -; J: TRBJ2-3; size: -; V: TRBV11-1; DNA: TGTGCCAGCAGCCTACCCTGGTCCCACACAGATACGCAGTATTTT; CDR3: CASSLPWSHTDTQYF
D: -; J: TRBJ2-5; size: few; V: TRBV2; DNA: TGTGCCAGCAGGGACAAGACCGTACGACAAGAGACCCAGTACTTC; CDR3: CASRDKTVRQETQYF
D: -; J: TRBJ2-1; size: -; V: TRBV19; DNA: TGTGCCAGTAGTATAGGGCAGCGAATGAGCTCCTACAATGAGCAGTTCTTC; CDR3: CASSIGQRMSSYNEQFF
D: -; J: TRBJ2-3; size: -; V: TRBV18; DNA: TGTGCCAGCTCACCACTGACGGTCCCGCAGGATGGGCAGTATTTT; CDR3: CASSPLTVPQDGQYF
D: TRBD1; J: TRBJ1-2; size: few; V: TRBV5-5; DNA: TGTGCCAGCAGCGGCTGGGGACAGGCCCCTGAAAGCTACACCTTC; CDR3: CASSGWGQAPESYTF
D: TRBD1; J: TRBJ1-1; size: -; V: TRBV27; DNA: TGTGCCAGCAACGACAGGGCTGGGAAAGCTGAAGCTTTCTTT; CDR3: CASNDRAGKAEAFF
D: TRBD1; J: TRBJ2-2; size: -; V: TRBV2; DNA: TGTGCCAGCAGTAGGGACAGGGGCGAGCTGTTTTTT; CDR3: CASSRDRGELFF
D: -; J: TRBJ1-5; size: -; V: TRBV27; DNA: TGTGCCAGCAGTTTGTCAAAACCCCAGGGATACAATCAGCCCCAGCATTTT; CDR3: CASSLSKPQGYNQPQHF
D: TRBD1; J: TRBJ1-5; size: -; V: TRBV15; DNA: TGTGCCACCAGCCCACAGGGGGATAGCAATCAGCCCCAGCATTTT; CDR3: CATSPQGDSNQPQHF
D: -; J: TRBJ2-3; size: -; V: TRBV5-1; DNA: TGCGCCAGCAGCTTGAGCTCATGGGATACGCAGTATTTT; CDR3: CASSLSSWDTQYF
D: TRBD1; J: TRBJ1-2; size: -; V: TRBV6-1; DNA: TGTGCCAGCAGTGGGGACAGGGGATTGAGCTATGGCTACACCTTC; CDR3: CASSGDRGLSYGYTF
D: -; J: TRBJ2-7; size: once; V: TRBV4-1; DNA: TGCGCCAGCAGCCAAGCGCAGGAACCCACCTACGAGCAGTACTTC; CDR3: CASSQAQEPTYEQYF
D: TRBD2; J: TRBJ2-1; size: -; V: TRBV19; DNA: TGTGCCAGTAGTCGGGGCGTGGGAGGGGCGAGGGACAATGAGCAGTTCTTC; CDR3: CASSRGVGGARDNEQFF
D: -; J: TRBJ1-3; size: -; V: TRBV13; DNA: TGTGCCAGCAGCTCTAGACGGACTAGCTCTGGAAACACCATATATTTT; CDR3: CASSSRRTSSGNTIYF
D: TRBD1; J: TRBJ2-2; size: -; V: TRBV10-2; DNA: TGCGCCAGTGGGGACAGGGGGCACACCGGGGAGCTGTTTTTT; CDR3: CASGDRGHTGELFF
D: TRBD2; J: TRBJ2-5; size: -; V: TRBV5-1; DNA: TGCGCCAGCAGCAAGGGACTAGTACAAGAGACCCAGTACTTC; CDR3: CASSKGLVQETQYF